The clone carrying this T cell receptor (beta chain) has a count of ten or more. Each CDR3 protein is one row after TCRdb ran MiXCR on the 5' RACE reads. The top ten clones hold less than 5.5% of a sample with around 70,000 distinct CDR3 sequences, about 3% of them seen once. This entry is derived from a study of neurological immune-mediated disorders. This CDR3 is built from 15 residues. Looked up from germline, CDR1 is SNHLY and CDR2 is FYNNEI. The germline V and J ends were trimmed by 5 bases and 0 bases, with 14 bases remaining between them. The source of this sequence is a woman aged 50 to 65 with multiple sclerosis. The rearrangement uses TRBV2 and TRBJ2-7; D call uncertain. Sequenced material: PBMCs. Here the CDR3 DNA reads TGTGCCAGCAGTTACGGCGGAACTATCTCCTACGAGCAGTACTTC. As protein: CASSYGGTISYEQYF.